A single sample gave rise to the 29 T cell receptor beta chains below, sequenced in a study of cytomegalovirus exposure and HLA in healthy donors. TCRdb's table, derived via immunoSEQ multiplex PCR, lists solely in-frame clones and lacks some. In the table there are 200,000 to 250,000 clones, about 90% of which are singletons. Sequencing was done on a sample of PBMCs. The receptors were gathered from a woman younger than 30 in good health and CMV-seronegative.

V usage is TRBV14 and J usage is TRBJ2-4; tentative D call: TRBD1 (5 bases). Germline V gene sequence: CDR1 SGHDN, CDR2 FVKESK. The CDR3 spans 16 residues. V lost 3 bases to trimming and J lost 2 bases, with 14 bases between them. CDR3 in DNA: TGTGCCAGCAGCCACACAAGGGGCCCGTCCAAAAACATTCAGTACTTC. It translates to CASSHTRGPSKNIQYF.

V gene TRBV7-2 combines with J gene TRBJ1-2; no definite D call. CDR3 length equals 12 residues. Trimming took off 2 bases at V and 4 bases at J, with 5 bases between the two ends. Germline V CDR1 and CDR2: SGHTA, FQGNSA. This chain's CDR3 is CASSLTSYGYTF. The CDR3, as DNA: TGTGCCAGCAGCTTAACCAGCTATGGCTACACCTTC.

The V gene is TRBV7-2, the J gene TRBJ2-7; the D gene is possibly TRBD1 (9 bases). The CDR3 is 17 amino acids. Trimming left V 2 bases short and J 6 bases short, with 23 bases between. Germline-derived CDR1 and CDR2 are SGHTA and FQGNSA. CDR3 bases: TGTGCCAGCAGCTTATTGGCGGGGGGACAGGGTTATTCCGAGCAGTACTTC. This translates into CASSLLAGGQGYSEQYF.

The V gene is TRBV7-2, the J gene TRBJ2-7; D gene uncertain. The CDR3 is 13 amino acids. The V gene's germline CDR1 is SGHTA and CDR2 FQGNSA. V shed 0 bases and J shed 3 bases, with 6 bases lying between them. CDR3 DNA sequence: TGTGCCAGCAGCTTAGCTACAAACTACGAGCAGTACTTC. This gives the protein CASSLATNYEQYF.

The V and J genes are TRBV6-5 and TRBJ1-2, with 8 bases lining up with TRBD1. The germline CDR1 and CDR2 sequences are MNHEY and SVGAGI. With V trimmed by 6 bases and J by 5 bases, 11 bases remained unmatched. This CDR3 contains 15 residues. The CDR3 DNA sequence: TGTGCCAGCAGCCCAGGAGGGACAGGCGTTTATGGCTACACCTTC. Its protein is CASSPGGTGVYGYTF.

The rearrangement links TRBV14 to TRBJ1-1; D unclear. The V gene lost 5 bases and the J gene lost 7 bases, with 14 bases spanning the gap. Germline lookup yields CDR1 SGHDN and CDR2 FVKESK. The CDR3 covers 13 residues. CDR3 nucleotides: TGTGCCAGCAGCGTATCAACTAACCGTGAAGCTTTCTTT. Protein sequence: CASSVSTNREAFF.

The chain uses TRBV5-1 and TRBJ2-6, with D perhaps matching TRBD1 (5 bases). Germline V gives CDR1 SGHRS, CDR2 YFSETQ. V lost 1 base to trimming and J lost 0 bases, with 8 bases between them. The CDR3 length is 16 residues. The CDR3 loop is CASSLTGDSGANVLTF. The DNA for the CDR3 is TGCGCCAGCAGCTTGACAGGAGACTCTGGGGCCAACGTCCTGACTTTC.

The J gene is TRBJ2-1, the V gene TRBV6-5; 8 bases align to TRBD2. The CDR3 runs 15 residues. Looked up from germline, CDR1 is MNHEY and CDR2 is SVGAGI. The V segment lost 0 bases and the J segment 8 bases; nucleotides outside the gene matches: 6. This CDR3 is CASSYSVAGPDEQFF. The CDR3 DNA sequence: TGTGCCAGCAGTTACTCCGTAGCGGGACCGGATGAGCAGTTCTTC.

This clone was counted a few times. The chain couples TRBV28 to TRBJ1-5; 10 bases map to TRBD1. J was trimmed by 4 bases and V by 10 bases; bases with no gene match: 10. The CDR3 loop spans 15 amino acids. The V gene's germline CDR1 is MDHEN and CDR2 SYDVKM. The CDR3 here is CAIDRQGARNQPQHF. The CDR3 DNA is TGTGCCATCGATAGACAGGGGGCGCGGAATCAGCCCCAGCATTTT.

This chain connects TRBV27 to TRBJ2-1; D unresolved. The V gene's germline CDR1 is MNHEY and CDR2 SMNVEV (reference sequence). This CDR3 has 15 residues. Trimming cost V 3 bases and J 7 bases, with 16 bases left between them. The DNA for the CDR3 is TGTGCCAGCAGTTTCCCCGGTGGTACCGGGAATGAGCAGTTCTTC. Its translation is CASSFPGGTGNEQFF.

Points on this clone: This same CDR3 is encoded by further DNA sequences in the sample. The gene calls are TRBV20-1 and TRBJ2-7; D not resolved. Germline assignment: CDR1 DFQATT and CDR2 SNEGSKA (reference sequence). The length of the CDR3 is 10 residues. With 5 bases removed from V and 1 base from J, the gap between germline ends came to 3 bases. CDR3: CSALSYEQYF. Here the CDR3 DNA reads TGCAGTGCTCTTTCCTACGAGCAGTACTTC.

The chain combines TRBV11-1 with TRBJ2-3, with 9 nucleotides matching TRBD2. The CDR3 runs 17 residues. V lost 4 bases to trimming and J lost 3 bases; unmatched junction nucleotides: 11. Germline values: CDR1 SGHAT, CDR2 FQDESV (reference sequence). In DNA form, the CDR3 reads TGTGCCAGCAGCTCAACTTATAGCGGGAGAGGTACAGATACGCAGTATTTT. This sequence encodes CASSSTYSGRGTDTQYF.

The DNA for the CDR3 is TGTGCCAGCAGCTTAGGACAGGGGAATGAGCAGTTCTTC. Encoded protein: CASSLGQGNEQFF. The chain couples TRBV5-6 to TRBJ2-1; 9 nucleotides line up with TRBD1. The V gene end was trimmed by 2 bases and the J gene end by 7 bases; junction bases not matched to a gene: 1. This CDR3 is built from 13 residues. Looked up from germline, CDR1 is SGHDT and CDR2 is YYEEEE.

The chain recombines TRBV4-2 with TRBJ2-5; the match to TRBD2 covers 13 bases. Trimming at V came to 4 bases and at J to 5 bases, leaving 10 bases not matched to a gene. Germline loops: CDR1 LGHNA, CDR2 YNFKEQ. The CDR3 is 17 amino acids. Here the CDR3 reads CASSPGLAGDEKETQYF. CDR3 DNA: TGTGCCAGCAGCCCCGGACTAGCGGGAGATGAGAAGGAGACCCAGTACTTC.

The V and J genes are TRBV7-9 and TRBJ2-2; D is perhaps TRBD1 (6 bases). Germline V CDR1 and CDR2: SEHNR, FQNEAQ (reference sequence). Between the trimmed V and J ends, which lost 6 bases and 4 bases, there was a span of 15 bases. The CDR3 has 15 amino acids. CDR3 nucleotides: TGTGCCAGCAGTCCGAGGGGGACCTTCACCGGGGAGCTGTTTTTT. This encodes CASSPRGTFTGELFF.

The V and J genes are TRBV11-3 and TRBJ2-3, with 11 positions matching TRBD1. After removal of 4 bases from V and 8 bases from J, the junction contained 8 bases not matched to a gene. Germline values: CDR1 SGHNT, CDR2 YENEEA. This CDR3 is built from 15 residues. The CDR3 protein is CASSSRTGGLGTQYF. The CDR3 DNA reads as TGTGCCAGCAGCTCCCGGACAGGGGGCCTGGGTACGCAGTATTTT. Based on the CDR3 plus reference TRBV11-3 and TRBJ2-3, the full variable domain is EAGVVQSPRYKIIEKKQPVAFWCNPISGHNTLYWYLQNLGQGPELLIRYENEEAVDDSQLPKDRFSAERLKGVDSTLKIQPAELGDSAVYLCASSSRTGGLGTQYFGPGTRLTVL.

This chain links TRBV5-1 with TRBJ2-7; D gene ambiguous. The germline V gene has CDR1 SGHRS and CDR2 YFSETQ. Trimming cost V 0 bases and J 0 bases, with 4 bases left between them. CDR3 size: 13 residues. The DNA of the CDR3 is TGCGCCAGCAGCTTGGGCAGCTCCTACGAGCAGTACTTC. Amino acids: CASSLGSSYEQYF.

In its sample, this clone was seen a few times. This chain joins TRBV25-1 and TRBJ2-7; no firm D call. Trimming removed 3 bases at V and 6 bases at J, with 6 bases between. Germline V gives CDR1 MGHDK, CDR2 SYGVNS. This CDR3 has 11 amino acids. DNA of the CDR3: TGTGCCAGCAGTGAGGCGGCCGAGCAGTACTTC. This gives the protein CASSEAAEQYF.

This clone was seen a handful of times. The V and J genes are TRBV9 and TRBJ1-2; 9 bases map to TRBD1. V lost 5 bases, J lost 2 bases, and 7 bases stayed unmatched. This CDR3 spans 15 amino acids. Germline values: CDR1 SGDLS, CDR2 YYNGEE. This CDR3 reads CASSLSGTGNYGYTF. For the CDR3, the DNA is TGTGCCAGCAGTCTTTCCGGGACAGGGAACTATGGCTACACCTTC.

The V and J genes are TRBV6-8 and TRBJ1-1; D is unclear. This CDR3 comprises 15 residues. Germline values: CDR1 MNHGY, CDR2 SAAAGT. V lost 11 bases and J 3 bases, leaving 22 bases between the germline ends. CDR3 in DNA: TGTGCCCATACTGCCCCGGGGAGGGAGGACACTGAAGCTTTCTTT. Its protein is CAHTAPGREDTEAFF.

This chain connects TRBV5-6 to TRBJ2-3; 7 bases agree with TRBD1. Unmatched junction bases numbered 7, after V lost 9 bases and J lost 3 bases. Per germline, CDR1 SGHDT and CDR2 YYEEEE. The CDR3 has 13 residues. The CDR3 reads CATTDRWTDTQYF. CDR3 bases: TGTGCCACTACGGACAGGTGGACAGATACGCAGTATTTT.

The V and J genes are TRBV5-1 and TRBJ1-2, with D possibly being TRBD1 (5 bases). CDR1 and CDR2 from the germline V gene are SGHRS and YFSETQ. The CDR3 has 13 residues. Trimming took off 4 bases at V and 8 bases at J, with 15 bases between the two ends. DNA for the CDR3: TGCGCCAGCAGCCCGGGCCAGGGAGGCGGCTACACCTTC. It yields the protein CASSPGQGGGYTF.

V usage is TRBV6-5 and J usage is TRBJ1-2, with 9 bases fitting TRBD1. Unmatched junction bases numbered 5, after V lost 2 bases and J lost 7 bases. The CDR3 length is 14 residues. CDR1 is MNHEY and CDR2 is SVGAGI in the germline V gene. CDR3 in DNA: TGTGCCAGCAGTTACGGGACAGGGAGAGGTGGCTACACCTTC. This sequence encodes CASSYGTGRGGYTF.

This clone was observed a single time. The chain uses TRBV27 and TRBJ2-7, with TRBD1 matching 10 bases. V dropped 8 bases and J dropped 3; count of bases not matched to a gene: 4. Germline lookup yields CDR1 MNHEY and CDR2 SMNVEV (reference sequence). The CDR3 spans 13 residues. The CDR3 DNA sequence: TGTGCCAGCGCCTGGACAGGGGGCTACGAGCAGTACTTC. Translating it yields CASAWTGGYEQYF.

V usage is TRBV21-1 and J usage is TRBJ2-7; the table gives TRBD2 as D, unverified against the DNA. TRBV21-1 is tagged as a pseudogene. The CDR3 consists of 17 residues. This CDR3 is CASSDLGTSGSCNEQYF. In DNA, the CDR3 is TGTGCCAGCAGCGACCTTGGGACTAGCGGGAGTTGTAACGAGCAGTACTTC.

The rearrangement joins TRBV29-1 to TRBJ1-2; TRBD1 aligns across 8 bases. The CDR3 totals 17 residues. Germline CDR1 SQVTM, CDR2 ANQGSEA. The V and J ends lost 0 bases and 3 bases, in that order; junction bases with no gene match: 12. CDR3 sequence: CSVEDEPRDRPHYGYTF. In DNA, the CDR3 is TGCAGCGTTGAAGATGAGCCCCGGGACAGGCCCCACTATGGCTACACCTTC.

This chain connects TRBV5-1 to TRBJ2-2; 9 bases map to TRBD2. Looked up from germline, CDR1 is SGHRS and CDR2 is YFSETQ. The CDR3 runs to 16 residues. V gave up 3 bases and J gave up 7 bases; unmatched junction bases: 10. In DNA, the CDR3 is TGCGCCAGCAGCTGGCGCGGGAGGGCCGTGGACGGGGAGCTGTTTTTT. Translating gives CASSWRGRAVDGELFF.

The CDR3 sequence is CASSARDMSGNTIYF. CDR3 coding DNA: TGTGCCAGCAGCGCCCGGGACATGTCGGGAAACACCATATATTTT. The chain recombines TRBV7-9 with TRBJ1-3, with TRBD1 as a possible D gene (6 bases). Per germline, CDR1 SEHNR and CDR2 FQNEAQ (reference sequence). This CDR3 has 15 amino acids. V lost 5 bases, J lost 4 bases, and 15 bases lay in between.

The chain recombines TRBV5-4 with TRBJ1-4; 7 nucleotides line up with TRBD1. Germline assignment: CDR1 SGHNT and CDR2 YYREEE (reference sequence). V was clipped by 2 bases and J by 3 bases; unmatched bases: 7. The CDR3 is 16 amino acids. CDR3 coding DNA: TGTGCCAGCAGCTTCTCCAGGCAGGGGGCTAATGAAAAACTGTTTTTT. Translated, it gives CASSFSRQGANEKLFF.